One and the same sample provided the 5 T cell receptor beta chains below, sequenced in a study of T cell responses to AZD1222 COVID-19 vaccine. Assay used: immunoSEQ multiplex PCR; TCRdb lists only in-frame clones, some missing. The table lists approximately 100,000 clones, 70% to 90% of them singletons. The sequenced sample was peripheral blood, obtained 28 days after the second AZD1222 dose. Receptors originate from an adult who received the AZD1222 COVID-19 vaccine.

This clone has just one count. The rearrangement links TRBV5-5 to TRBJ2-7; 8 nucleotides agree with TRBD2. Trimming cost V 0 bases and J 1 base; bases outside gene matches: 15. The CDR3 runs to 19 residues. Germline loops: CDR1 SGHKS, CDR2 YYEKEE (reference sequence). DNA of the CDR3: TGTGCCAGCAGCTTGGCAGGGAACGCGGGAGGCCTAGGTTCCTACGAGCAGTACTTC. Residues: CASSLAGNAGGLGSYEQYF.

V gene TRBV3-1 (or the pseudogene TRBV3-2) combines with J gene TRBJ2-5; weak D call: TRBD2 (6 bases). Germline CDR1 and CDR2: LGHDT and YNNKEL (reference sequence). Trimming stripped 4 bases from V and 5 bases from J, with 20 bases between. The CDR3 extends over 16 amino acids. The CDR3: CASSLRRDVDIETQYF. The CDR3 DNA is TGTGCCAGCAGCCTCCGGCGGGACGTAGACATCGAGACCCAGTACTTC.

V is TRBV5-1 and J is TRBJ2-2; possibly TRBD2 for D (6 bases). Trimming stripped 6 bases from V and 4 bases from J, with 13 bases between. The CDR3 totals 14 residues. Germline-derived CDR1 and CDR2 are SGHRS and YFSETQ. The CDR3 DNA reads as TGCGCCAGCACCCCTGCGGGATCCACCGGGGAGCTGTTTTTT. Translating gives CASTPAGSTGELFF.

The CDR3 DNA follows: TGTGCCAGCAGCTTGGACCCCTTGAATTCACCCCTCCACTTT. Translated, it gives CASSLDPLNSPLHF. The rearrangement uses TRBV5-6 and TRBJ1-6, with D hard to call. Trimming stripped 0 bases from V and 7 bases from J, with 8 bases between. Per the germline V gene, CDR1 is SGHDT and CDR2 is YYEEEE. The CDR3 is made up of 14 amino acids. The variable domain in full, completed from reference TRBV5-6 and TRBJ1-6, reads DAGVTQSPTHLIKTRGQQVTLRCSPKSGHDTVSWYQQALGQGPQFIFQYYEEEERQRGNFPDRFSGHQFPNYSSELNVNALLLGDSALYLCASSLDPLNSPLHFGNGTRLTVT.

The chain recombines TRBV5-4 with TRBJ2-1; 7 bases map to TRBD2. Germline lookup yields CDR1 SGHNT and CDR2 YYREEE (reference sequence). Trimming removed 7 bases from V and 3 bases from J; junction bases left unmatched: 10. The CDR3 loop spans 15 amino acids. The CDR3 is CASSERDSLYNEQFF. The CDR3, as DNA: TGTGCCAGCTCTGAGCGGGACTCACTCTACAATGAGCAGTTCTTC.